Each of the 18 T cell receptor beta chains below was sequenced from the same sample in a study of metastatic and nonmetastatic thyroid tumors. Patients were all untreated before their thyroid surgery. TCRdb reanalyzed the PCR reads with MiXCR. The sample contains roughly 25,000 clones, less than 15% of which appear only once. The source material was blood. The origin of the receptors is a female donor with papillary thyroid cancer or a benign thyroid nodule (not recorded which). Some clones in this sample may be carry-over from other donors' samples.

The sample holds many counts of this clone. The V call is TRBV19, the J call TRBJ1-5, with TRBD1 matching over 9 bases. The CDR3 spans 14 residues. CDR1 and CDR2 from the germline V gene are LNHDA and SQIVND (reference sequence). With 9 bases clipped from V and 8 bases from J, the junction kept 11 bases outside the gene matches. The CDR3 DNA reads as TGTGCCAGCGAACAGGGGGCGGATGGGGAGCCCCAGCATTTT. Protein sequence: CASEQGADGEPQHF.

The table lists this clone with a count of one. The J gene is TRBJ2-2, the V gene TRBV11-3, with D possibly being TRBD1 (6 bases). This CDR3 region has 13 residues. CDR1 is SGHNT and CDR2 is YENEEA in the germline V gene. V was cut by 1 base and J by 6 bases, with 6 bases left in between. The CDR3 DNA reads TGTGCCAGCAGCTTAGCAGGGGCCGGGGAGCTGTTTTTT. This encodes CASSLAGAGELFF.

The gene calls are TRBV19 and TRBJ2-3; D possibly corresponds to TRBD2 (6 bases). Trimming took off 3 bases at V and 1 base at J, with 14 bases between the two ends. The CDR3 runs to 16 residues. CDR1 and CDR2 (germline): LNHDA, SQIVND (reference sequence). CDR3 coding DNA: TGTGCCAGTAGTATTAGGACCGTAGCGGGCACAGATACGCAGTATTTT. The encoded protein is CASSIRTVAGTDTQYF.

This clone was observed at least ten times. J is TRBJ2-1 and V is TRBV28, with D uncertain. Between the trimmed V and J ends, which lost 3 bases and 0 bases, there was a span of 6 bases. The CDR3 sequence is 14 residues long. The germline gives CDR1 MDHEN, CDR2 SYDVKM. The CDR3 coding sequence is TGTGCCAGCAGTTTGGACGGCTCCTACAATGAGCAGTTCTTC. Translation gives CASSLDGSYNEQFF. Drawing the rest from reference TRBV28 and TRBJ2-1, the complete variable domain is DVKVTQSSRYLVKRTGEKVFLECVQDMDHENMFWYRQDPGLGLRLIYFSYDVKMKEKGDIPEGYSVSREKKERFSLILESASTNQTSMYLCASSLDGSYNEQFFGPGTRLTVL.

This clone was counted at least ten times. This chain joins TRBV20-1 and TRBJ2-1; no clear D. V lost 1 base to trimming and J lost 7 bases, with 8 bases between them. The CDR3 spans 12 residues. Germline CDR1 reads DFQATT; CDR2 reads SNEGSKA (reference sequence). The DNA of the CDR3 is TGCAGTGCTAGAGGTCGGGTGAATGAGCAGTTCTTC. It translates to CSARGRVNEQFF.

This clone was seen repeatedly, ten times or more. This chain joins TRBV5-1 and TRBJ1-1; D gene ambiguous. Per germline, CDR1 SGHRS and CDR2 YFSETQ. CDR3 size: 14 residues. V dropped 0 bases and J dropped 1 base, with 7 bases sitting between them. The CDR3 coding sequence is TGCGCCAGCAGCTTGGGCGGAGAGAACACTGAAGCTTTCTTT. This codes for CASSLGGENTEAFF.

In its sample, this clone was seen many times. The chain has TRBV10-3 and TRBJ2-2, with TRBD2 identical over 8 bases. CDR3 length equals 16 residues. From germline, CDR1 is ENHRY and CDR2 SYGVKD. With 2 bases clipped from V and 3 bases from J, the junction kept 5 bases outside the gene matches. CDR3 in amino acids: CAISEPSGSDTGELFF. The CDR3 DNA reads TGTGCCATCAGTGAGCCAAGCGGGAGCGACACCGGGGAGCTGTTTTTT.

This clone is medium-sized by share. V is TRBV2 and J is TRBJ2-1, with a weak D call TRBD2 (6 bases). V was pared by 3 bases and J by 6 bases, with 15 bases between. Germline assignment: CDR1 SNHLY and CDR2 FYNNEI. The CDR3 totals 15 residues. The CDR3 protein is CASSDAPRGSNEQFF. In DNA form, the CDR3 reads TGTGCCAGCAGTGATGCCCCACGGGGGAGCAATGAGCAGTTCTTC.

Ten or more counts support this clone. The chain recombines TRBV12-3 or TRBV12-4 with TRBJ2-5; 11 bases line up with TRBD1. Germline trimming cut 5 bases from V and 5 bases from J; bases unmatched to any gene: 4. CDR3 length: 14 amino acids. The CDR3 here is CASSRTGGDETQYF. Written as DNA, the CDR3 is TGTGCCAGCAGTCGGACAGGGGGCGATGAGACCCAGTACTTC.

By share, this clone counts as medium-sized. The rearrangement joins TRBV6-2 or TRBV6-3 to TRBJ1-2; 7 bases agree with TRBD1. The trim removed 0 bases at V and 0 bases at J, leaving 4 bases unmatched. Germline CDR1 MNHEY, CDR2 SVGEGT. The CDR3 loop spans 16 amino acids. The CDR3 DNA reads TGTGCCAGCAGTTACTCGGACAGGAGAGCTAACTATGGCTACACCTTC. It translates to CASSYSDRRANYGYTF.

This clone is judged large. This chain joins TRBV6-5 and TRBJ2-1, with TRBD2 as a possible D gene (5 bases). V gave up 0 bases and J gave up 7 bases, with 13 bases separating them. The germline CDR1 and CDR2 sequences are MNHEY and SVGAGI. The CDR3 spans 15 residues. CDR3 loop: CASSYSTVGRNEQFF. CDR3 nucleotides: TGTGCCAGCAGTTACTCGACGGTAGGGAGAAATGAGCAGTTCTTC.

This clone was observed many times. The J gene is TRBJ2-3, the V gene TRBV11-2; D remains unclear. The germline V gene has CDR1 SGHAT and CDR2 FQNNGV. V was clipped by 3 bases and J by 5 bases, with 9 bases between them. This CDR3 comprises 13 residues. CDR3 sequence reads: CASSFLRGDTQYF. The CDR3 bases are TGTGCCAGCAGCTTCCTGCGCGGAGATACGCAGTATTTT.

This clone was observed a handful of times. CDR3: CASSLTGTGAFPSYEQYF. CDR3 in DNA: TGTGCCAGCAGCTTGACCGGGACAGGGGCCTTTCCTTCCTACGAGCAGTACTTC. The chain combines TRBV28 with TRBJ2-7; 10 bases line up with TRBD1. Unmatched junction bases numbered 15, after V lost 6 bases and J lost 1 base. This CDR3 has 18 residues. Germline CDR1 reads MDHEN; CDR2 reads SYDVKM.

This clone has more than one count but fewer than ten. One junction end does not reproduce the germline sequence, and a read error may be involved. The chain links TRBV7-2 to TRBJ2-2; possible D gene TRBD2, 5 bases. This CDR3 is built from 12 residues. Germline CDR1 and CDR2: SGHTA and FQGNSA. The CDR3 loop reads CASSLGSGELLF. CDR3 coding DNA: TGTGCCAGCAGCTTAGGGTCCGGGGAGCTGTTGTTT.

At least ten counts were recorded for this clone. The chain combines TRBV20-1 with TRBJ2-7; D gene ambiguous. V was trimmed by 0 bases and J by 3 bases, leaving 15 bases between them. The CDR3 sequence is 15 residues long. The germline V gene encodes CDR1 DFQATT and CDR2 SNEGSKA (reference sequence). The CDR3 DNA reads TGCAGTGCTAGAGATCAAGGTAGTACCTTCTACGAGCAGTACTTC. As protein: CSARDQGSTFYEQYF.

CDR3 bases: TGTGCCAGCTCGACATGGCCGACCCCGCGGATTACCGGGGAGCTGTTTTTT. As protein: CASSTWPTPRITGELFF. The V and J genes are TRBV6-2 or TRBV6-3 and TRBJ2-2; no clear D gene. Germline-derived CDR1 and CDR2 are MNHEY and SVGEGT. The CDR3 totals 17 residues. Trimming cost V 8 bases and J 5 bases, with 24 bases left between them.

This clone came up a few times. This CDR3 reads CASIAGSYEQYF. Written as DNA, the CDR3 is TGTGCCAGCATTGCGGGATCCTACGAGCAGTACTTC. V usage is TRBV6-1 and J usage is TRBJ2-7; possible D gene TRBD2, 6 bases. The CDR3 has 12 residues. Looked up from germline, CDR1 is MNHNS and CDR2 is SASEGT. The germline V and J ends were trimmed by 7 bases and 1 base, with 8 bases remaining between them.

This clone was seen repeatedly, ten times or more. Other DNA sequences within the sample encode an identical CDR3. The chain has TRBV15 and TRBJ1-1; TRBD1 matches at 8 bases. The CDR3 has 17 amino acids. Trimming removed 3 bases from V and 3 bases from J; junction bases left unmatched: 12. CDR1 and CDR2 from the germline V gene are LNHNV and YYDKDF (reference sequence). The DNA of the CDR3 is TGTGCCACCAGCAGGCAACCACGGACAGGGTGGGACACTGAAGCTTTCTTT. It translates to CATSRQPRTGWDTEAFF.